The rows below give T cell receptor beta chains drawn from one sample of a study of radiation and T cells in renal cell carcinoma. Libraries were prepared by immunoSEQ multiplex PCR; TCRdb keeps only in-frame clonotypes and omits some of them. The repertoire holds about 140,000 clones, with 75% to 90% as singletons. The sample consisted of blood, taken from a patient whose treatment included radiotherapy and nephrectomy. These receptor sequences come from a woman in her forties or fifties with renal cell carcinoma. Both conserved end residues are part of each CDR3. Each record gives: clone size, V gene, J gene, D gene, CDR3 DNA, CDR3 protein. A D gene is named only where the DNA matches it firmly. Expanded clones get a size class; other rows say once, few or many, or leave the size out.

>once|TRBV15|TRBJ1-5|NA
TGTGCCACCAGCAGAGATTTGTTGGATCAGCCCCAGCATTTT
CATSRDLLDQPQHF
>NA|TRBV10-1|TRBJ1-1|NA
TGCGCCAGCAGTGATCCTCCCACTGAAGCTTTCTTT
CASSDPPTEAFF
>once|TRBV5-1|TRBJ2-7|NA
TGCGCCAGCAGCTTGAGTCGGGCAGGGACCTACGAGCAGTACTTC
CASSLSRAGTYEQYF
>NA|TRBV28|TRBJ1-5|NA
TGTGCCAGCAGTTTGGGCAGCCGGAATCAGCCCCAGCATTTT
CASSLGSRNQPQHF
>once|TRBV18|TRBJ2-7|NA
TGTGCCAGCTCACCACCCACGGATGGCTACGAGCAGTACTTC
CASSPPTDGYEQYF
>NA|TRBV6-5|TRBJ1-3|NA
TGTGCCAGCTTTTCCCGGAGTAGAAACACCATATATTTT
CASFSRSRNTIYF
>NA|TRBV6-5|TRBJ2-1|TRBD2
TGTGCCAGCAGAAGGACTAGCGGAGAATACAATGAGCAGTTCTTC
CASRRTSGEYNEQFF
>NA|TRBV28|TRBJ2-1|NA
TGTGCCAGCAGCCCGGACGCGAGCTCCTACAATGAGCAGTTCTTC
CASSPDASSYNEQFF
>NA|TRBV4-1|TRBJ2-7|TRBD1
TGCGCCAGCAGCCAAGGCCGGGACAGAGGGATCCACGAGCAGTACTTC
CASSQGRDRGIHEQYF
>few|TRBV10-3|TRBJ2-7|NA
TGTGCCATCAGCGAAGCCTACGAGCAGTACTTC
CAISEAYEQYF
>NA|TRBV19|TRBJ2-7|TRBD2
TGTGCCAGTACAGGCGTTGGCGGGAGCACCTACGAGCAGTACTTC
CASTGVGGSTYEQYF
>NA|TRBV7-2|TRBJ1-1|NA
TGTGCCAGCAGCTCCACCTCAACAGCGAACACTGAAGCTTTCTTT
CASSSTSTANTEAFF
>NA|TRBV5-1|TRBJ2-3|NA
TGCGCCAGCAGCTTTTTGACGCGTCGATTTACAGATACGCAGTATTTT
CASSFLTRRFTDTQYF
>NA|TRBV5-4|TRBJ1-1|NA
TGTGCCAGCAGCGAGAAGGGGAGGACTGAAGCTTTCTTT
CASSEKGRTEAFF
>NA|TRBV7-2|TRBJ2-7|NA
TGTGCCAGCGGAAATGTTCTAGCCTACGAGCAGTACTTC
CASGNVLAYEQYF
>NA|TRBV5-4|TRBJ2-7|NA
TGTGCCAGCAGCTTGGTGGGCCGCGACCGGGGCGAGCAGTACTTC
CASSLVGRDRGEQYF
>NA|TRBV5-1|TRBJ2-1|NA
TGCGCCAGCAGCTTGGTCCCGGGAGTAAACAATGAGCAGTTCTTC
CASSLVPGVNNEQFF
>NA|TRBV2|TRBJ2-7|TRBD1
TGTGCCAGCAGGTCCGGGACAGAGAGCTCCTACGAGCAGTACTTC
CASRSGTESSYEQYF
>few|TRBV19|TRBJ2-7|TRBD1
TGTGCCAGTACCCTGGGACAGGGATCCTACGAGCAGTACTTC
CASTLGQGSYEQYF
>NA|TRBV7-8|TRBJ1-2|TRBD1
TGTGCCAGCAGCTTTGGTACAGGGGGAGTCTATGGCTACACCTTC
CASSFGTGGVYGYTF
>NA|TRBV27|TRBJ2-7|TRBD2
TGTGCCAGCAGTTTATCAGCTAGGGCGGGAGGGACCTACGAGCAGTACTTC
CASSLSARAGGTYEQYF
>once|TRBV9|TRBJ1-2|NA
TGTGCCAGCAGCGTAAGATCCTATGGCTACACCTTC
CASSVRSYGYTF
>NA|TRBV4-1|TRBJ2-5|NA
TGCGCCAGCAGCCAAGAAGAGGGTTTCGGAGAGACCCAGTACTTC
CASSQEEGFGETQYF
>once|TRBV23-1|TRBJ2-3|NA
TGCGCCAGCAGTCGCCCCGGGAATGATACGCAGTATTTT
CASSRPGNDTQYF
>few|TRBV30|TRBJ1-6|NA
TGTGCCTGGAGTGGGGAACAGGGCTCACCCCTCCACTTT
CAWSGEQGSPLHF
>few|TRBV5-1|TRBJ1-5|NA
TGCGCCAGCAGCTTGGAAGCAGATAATCAGCCCCAGCATTTT
CASSLEADNQPQHF
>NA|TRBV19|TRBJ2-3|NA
TGTGCCAGTAGTCTCAGCGGAAGACGTAGCACAGATACGCAGTATTTT
CASSLSGRRSTDTQYF
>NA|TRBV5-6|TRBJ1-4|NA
TGTGCCAGCAGCTTGGAGGGAACTAATGAAAAACTGTTTTTT
CASSLEGTNEKLFF
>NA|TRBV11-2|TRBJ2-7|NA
TGTGCCAGCAGCTTAGTGGGCGAGCAGTACTTC
CASSLVGEQYF
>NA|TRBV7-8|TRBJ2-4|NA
TGTGCCAGCAGCCAGGGGCCCGCTCTAGCCAAAAACATTCAGTACTTC
CASSQGPALAKNIQYF
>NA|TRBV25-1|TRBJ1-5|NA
TGTGCCAGCAGTGAAGAACACAGCAATCAGCCCCAGCATTTT
CASSEEHSNQPQHF
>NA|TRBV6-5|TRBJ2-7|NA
TGTGCCAGCAGCCGGGGAGCGGGCTCCTACGAGCAGTACTTC
CASSRGAGSYEQYF
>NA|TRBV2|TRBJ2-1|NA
TGTGCCAGCAAGGCCACCAACAGGGAGAACAACAATGAGCAGTTCTTC
CASKATNRENNNEQFF
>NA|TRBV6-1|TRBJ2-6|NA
TGTGCCAGCAGTGAACGACAGCACTCTGGGGCCAACGTCCTGACTTTC
CASSERQHSGANVLTF
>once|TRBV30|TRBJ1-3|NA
TGTGCCTGGAGTCGTATGGGGGCCTCTGGAAACACCATATATTTT
CAWSRMGASGNTIYF
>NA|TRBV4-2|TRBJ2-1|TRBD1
TGTGCCAGCAGCCAAGTTAGGGGACAGGGGTTTAATGAGCAGTTCTTC
CASSQVRGQGFNEQFF
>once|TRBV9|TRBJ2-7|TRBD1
TGTGCCAGCAGCCTGGGACAGGGACCCTACGAGCAGTACTTC
CASSLGQGPYEQYF
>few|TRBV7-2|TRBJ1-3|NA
TGTGCCAGCAGCTTAGACCGTGCTGGAAACACCATATATTTT
CASSLDRAGNTIYF
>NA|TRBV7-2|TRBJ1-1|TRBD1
TGTGCCAGCAGCCCTGACAGGGGGAAGATGAACACTGAAGCTTTCTTT
CASSPDRGKMNTEAFF
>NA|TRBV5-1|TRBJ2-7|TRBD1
TGCGCCAGCAGCTTGCAGCAGGGGGCGATCTACGAGCAGTACTTC
CASSLQQGAIYEQYF
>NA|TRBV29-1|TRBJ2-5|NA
TGCAGCGTTGTTCCTGAGAACCTCCCCTGGGAGACCCAGTACTTC
CSVVPENLPWETQYF
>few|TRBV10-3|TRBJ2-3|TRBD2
TGTGCCGCGAAACCGGGACTAGGAACCAGCACAGATACGCAGTATTTT
CAAKPGLGTSTDTQYF
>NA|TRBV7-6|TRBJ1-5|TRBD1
TGTGCCAGCAGCTCGACAGGGGATATTCAGCCCCAGCATTTT
CASSSTGDIQPQHF
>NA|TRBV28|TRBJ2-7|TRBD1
TGTGCCAGCAGTAGGCAACGGGACAGCTATTCCTACGAGCAGTACTTC
CASSRQRDSYSYEQYF
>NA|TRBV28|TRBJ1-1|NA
TGTGCCAGCAGCCTACAGGTCCACACTGAAGCTTTCTTT
CASSLQVHTEAFF
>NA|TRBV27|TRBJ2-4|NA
TGTGCCAGCAGTGAGAGCAGGGGAAACATTCAGTACTTC
CASSESRGNIQYF
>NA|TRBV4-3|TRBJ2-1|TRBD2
TGCGCCAGCAGCCAAAACCGGGTCGTCGGGAGGGCCGGACGGGATGAGCAGTTCTTC
CASSQNRVVGRAGRDEQFF
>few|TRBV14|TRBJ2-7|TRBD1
TGTGCCAGCAGCGCAGCGGGACAGGGGTATGGCGAGCAGTACTTC
CASSAAGQGYGEQYF
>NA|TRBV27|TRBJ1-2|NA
TGTGCCAGCAGTCAATCCGGGTATGGCTACACCTTC
CASSQSGYGYTF
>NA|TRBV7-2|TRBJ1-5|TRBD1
TGTGCCAGCAGCTTAGATTTGGGACAGAATCAGCCCCAGCATTTT
CASSLDLGQNQPQHF
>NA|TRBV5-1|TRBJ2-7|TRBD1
TGCGCCAGCAGCTTAGGGGGACAGGCCTACGAGCAGTACTTC
CASSLGGQAYEQYF
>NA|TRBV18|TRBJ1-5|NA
TGTGCCAGCTCACCGGGTGGGGGGCTAAATCAGCCCCAGCATTTT
CASSPGGGLNQPQHF
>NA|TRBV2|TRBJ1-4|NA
TGTGCCAGCAGTGAGAGGGAAAAACTGTTTTTT
CASSEREKLFF
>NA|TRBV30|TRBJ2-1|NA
TGTGCCTGGACCGGGATGGGCGACAATGAGCAGTTCTTC
CAWTGMGDNEQFF
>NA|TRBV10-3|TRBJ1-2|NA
TGTGCCATCAGTGAGTCAACAGCACATGGCTACACCTTC
CAISESTAHGYTF
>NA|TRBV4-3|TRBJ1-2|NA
TGCGCCAGCAGTACAACAGGGCTCAACTATGGCTACACCTTC
CASSTTGLNYGYTF
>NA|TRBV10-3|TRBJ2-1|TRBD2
TGTGCCATACTAGCGCGTGAGCAGTTCTTC
CAILAREQFF
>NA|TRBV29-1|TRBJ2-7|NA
TGCAGCGTTCTCAGGGGGAGGTACGAGCAGTACTTC
CSVLRGRYEQYF